These 17 T cell receptor beta chains were all obtained from the same sample, sequenced in a study of T cells after yellow fever vaccination. MiXCR was run by TCRdb on the 5' RACE reads, yielding one entry per CDR3 protein. The sample lists approximately 510,000 distinct CDR3 sequences, less than 25% seen once, with about a sixth in the top ten. Source: PBMCs, taken roughly 20 days after the first yellow fever vaccination. These receptors were obtained from a young man who received the YFV17D yellow fever vaccine.

V gene TRBV12-3 or TRBV12-4 combines with J gene TRBJ1-1; D is perhaps TRBD1 (6 bases). The ends were cut back, 3 bases at V and 2 bases at J, with 10 bases in the middle. This CDR3 has 14 residues. Written as DNA, the CDR3 is TGTGCCAGCAGTTTGGACAGCAAAAACACTGAAGCTTTCTTT. Translated: CASSLDSKNTEAFF.

The chain joins TRBV20-1 to TRBJ2-1; D possibly corresponds to TRBD1 (5 bases). CDR1 DFQATT and CDR2 SNEGSKA come from the germline V gene (reference sequence). This CDR3 spans 14 amino acids. Trimming pared 4 bases from V and 4 bases from J, leaving 14 bases between. CDR3 protein: CSATRQHGYNEQFF. Written as DNA, the CDR3 is TGCAGTGCTACAAGACAGCACGGATACAATGAGCAGTTCTTC.

This clonotype has just a few counts. CDR3 in amino acids: CASSVAGSNYGYTF. DNA for the CDR3: TGTGCCAGCAGTGTGGCGGGCAGCAACTATGGCTACACCTTC. The chain has TRBV25-1 and TRBJ1-2; D gene ambiguous. Germline values: CDR1 MGHDK, CDR2 SYGVNS. V was clipped by 4 bases and J by 2 bases, with 11 bases between them. There are 14 residues in the CDR3.

The chain employs TRBV2 and TRBJ2-3; D is undetermined. Germline values: CDR1 SNHLY, CDR2 FYNNEI. This CDR3 spans 11 amino acids. Trimming pared 2 bases from V and 6 bases from J, leaving 3 bases between. The CDR3 region is CASSELDTQYF. The CDR3 nucleotides are TGTGCCAGCAGTGAATTGGATACGCAGTATTTT.

This clonotype showed up just a few times. The gene calls are TRBV7-2 and TRBJ2-7, with D tentatively TRBD1 (6 bases). The CDR3 is 13 residues long. The V end lost 5 bases, the J end lost 6 bases, and 14 bases lay between the germline ends. Germline CDR1 is SGHTA and CDR2 is FQGNSA. The CDR3 here is CASSGQPVTEQYF. The CDR3 nucleotides are TGTGCCAGCAGCGGACAGCCAGTAACCGAGCAGTACTTC. Supplemented by reference TRBV7-2 and TRBJ2-7, the full variable domain reads GAGVSQSPSNKVTEKGKDVELRCDPISGHTALYWYRQSLGQGLEFLIYFQGNSAPDKSGLPSDRFSAERTGGSVSTLTIQRTQQEDSAVYLCASSGQPVTEQYFGPGTRLTVT.

The chain uses TRBV7-2 and TRBJ2-7; either TRBD1 or TRBD2 may supply D (6 bases each). CDR3 length: 16 amino acids. V lost 5 bases and J lost 7, with 24 bases in between. The germline V gene has CDR1 SGHTA and CDR2 FQGNSA. This chain's CDR3 is CASSPPGAPSPVEQYF. In DNA, the CDR3 is TGTGCCAGCAGCCCCCCGGGGGCACCCTCTCCAGTGGAGCAGTACTTC. The whole variable domain, filled in from reference TRBV7-2 and TRBJ2-7, reads GAGVSQSPSNKVTEKGKDVELRCDPISGHTALYWYRQSLGQGLEFLIYFQGNSAPDKSGLPSDRFSAERTGGSVSTLTIQRTQQEDSAVYLCASSPPGAPSPVEQYFGPGTRLTVT.

In this sample, this clonotype turned up a few times. V and J are TRBV5-1 and TRBJ2-1; 7 bases fit TRBD2. This CDR3 has 15 amino acids. From germline, CDR1 is SGHRS and CDR2 YFSETQ. Trimming at V came to 7 bases and at J to 5 bases, leaving 12 bases not matched to a gene. CDR3 nucleotides: TGCGCCAGCCGTTCCCTCCAGCGGGGCGACAATGAGCAGTTCTTC. As protein: CASRSLQRGDNEQFF.

This clonotype was seen more than once but under ten times. The chain employs TRBV5-1 and TRBJ2-2, with 9 bases aligning to TRBD2. The CDR3 consists of 16 residues. J was trimmed by 2 bases and V by 4 bases; bases with no gene match: 6. Germline CDR1 is SGHRS and CDR2 is YFSETQ. This CDR3 is CASSIVAGVNTGELFF. The CDR3 DNA follows: TGCGCCAGCAGCATAGTAGCGGGGGTAAACACCGGGGAGCTGTTTTTT.

CDR3 loop: CASSFQPANEQFF. In nucleotides, the CDR3 is TGCGCCAGCAGCTTCCAGCCGGCGAATGAGCAGTTCTTC. The rearrangement joins TRBV5-1 to TRBJ2-1; D unresolved. This CDR3 comprises 13 residues. Trimming cost V 2 bases and J 7 bases, with 10 bases left between them. Germline CDR1 reads SGHRS; CDR2 reads YFSETQ.

This clonotype was counted ten times or more. The rearrangement links TRBV5-1 to TRBJ2-7; the D is unclear. Germline CDR1 and CDR2: SGHRS and YFSETQ. V was shortened by 0 bases and J by 0 bases, with 10 bases between the two germline ends. This CDR3 comprises 15 residues. CDR3 in amino acids: CASSLAWLDSYEQYF. The CDR3 coding sequence is TGCGCCAGCAGCTTGGCCTGGCTGGACTCCTACGAGCAGTACTTC.

The sample holds a few counts of this clonotype. This sequence joins TRBV12-3 or TRBV12-4 and TRBJ2-3, with D perhaps matching TRBD1 (5 bases). The CDR3 is 13 amino acids. The V end was cut by 8 bases, the J end by 2 bases, with 11 bases between. The CDR3 loop reads CASSDRATDTQYF. CDR3 sequence (DNA): TGTGCCAGCTCCGACAGAGCCACAGATACGCAGTATTTT.

This clonotype was found a few times. The chain links TRBV4-3 to TRBJ2-3, with D perhaps being TRBD1 or TRBD2 (5 bases each). CDR3 size: 16 residues. The V end lost 0 bases, the J end lost 4 bases, and 14 bases lay between the germline ends. Germline lookup yields CDR1 LGHNA and CDR2 YSLEER. CDR3 bases: TGCGCCAGCAGCCAAGAGGGGACCCCGAGCGCAGATACGCAGTATTTT. Translated: CASSQEGTPSADTQYF.

This clonotype was detected a few times. V is TRBV9 and J is TRBJ2-5; D is perhaps TRBD1 (5 bases). V was cut by 2 bases and J by 5 bases, with 10 bases left in between. From germline, CDR1 is SGDLS and CDR2 YYNGEE. The CDR3 covers 13 residues. The DNA of the CDR3 is TGTGCCAGCAGCGTCAGGGTTGGGGAGACCCAGTACTTC. It translates to CASSVRVGETQYF.

The chain combines TRBV7-9 with TRBJ2-4, with D perhaps matching TRBD2 (7 bases). Germline V CDR1 and CDR2: SEHNR, FQNEAQ (reference sequence). The CDR3 spans 17 residues. V was cut by 1 base and J by 6 bases, with 19 bases left in between. The CDR3 is CASSLGLPGGYGNIQYF. In DNA form, the CDR3 reads TGTGCCAGCAGCTTAGGGCTCCCGGGGGGCTACGGAAACATTCAGTACTTC.

DNA for the CDR3: TGTGCCAGCAGCTTTTTGGCAGGCGGAAGAATGAACACTGAAGCTTTCTTT. It yields the protein CASSFLAGGRMNTEAFF. The V gene is TRBV5-4, the J gene TRBJ1-1; D gene unclear. From germline, CDR1 is SGHNT and CDR2 YYREEE (reference sequence). The CDR3 is 17 residues long. The V and J ends lost 2 bases and 0 bases respectively, with 17 bases between them. Full variable domain (outside the CDR3, taken from reference TRBV5-4 and TRBJ1-1): ETGVTQSPTHLIKTRGQQVTLRCSSQSGHNTVSWYQQALGQGPQFIFQYYREEENGRGNFPPRFSGLQFPNYSSELNVNALELDDSALYLCASSFLAGGRMNTEAFFGQGTRLTVV.

This clonotype has only one observation. The chain couples TRBV6-1 to TRBJ2-5; 12 nucleotides align to TRBD2. The CDR3 runs 15 residues. The trim removed 5 bases at V and 4 bases at J, leaving 5 bases unmatched. Germline-derived CDR1 and CDR2 are MNHNS and SASEGT. CDR3 sequence reads: CASSPTSGGRETQYF. As DNA, the CDR3 is TGTGCCAGCAGTCCCACTAGCGGGGGGAGAGAGACCCAGTACTTC.

The genes are TRBV6-2 or TRBV6-3 and TRBJ2-7, with D unclear. Germline loops: CDR1 MNHEY, CDR2 SVGEGT. Trimming left V 7 bases short and J 2 bases short, with 6 bases between. The CDR3 loop spans 11 amino acids. CDR3: CASTNAYEQYF. DNA of the CDR3: TGTGCCAGCACTAACGCCTACGAGCAGTACTTC.